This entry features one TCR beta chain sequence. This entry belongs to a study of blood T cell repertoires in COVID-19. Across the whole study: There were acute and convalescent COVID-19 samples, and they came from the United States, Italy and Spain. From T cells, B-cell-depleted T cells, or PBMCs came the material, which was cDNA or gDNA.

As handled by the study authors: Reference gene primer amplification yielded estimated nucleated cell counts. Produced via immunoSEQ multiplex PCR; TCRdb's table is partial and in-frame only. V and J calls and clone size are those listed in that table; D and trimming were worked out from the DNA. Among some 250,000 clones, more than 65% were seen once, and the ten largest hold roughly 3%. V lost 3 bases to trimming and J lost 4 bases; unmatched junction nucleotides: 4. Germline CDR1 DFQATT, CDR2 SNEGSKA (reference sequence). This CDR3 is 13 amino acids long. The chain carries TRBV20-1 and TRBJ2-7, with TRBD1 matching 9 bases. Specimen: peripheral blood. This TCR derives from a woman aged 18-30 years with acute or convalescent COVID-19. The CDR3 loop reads CSASHRGRYEQYF. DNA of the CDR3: TGCAGTGCTAGTCACAGGGGGCGTTACGAGCAGTACTTC.